The 28 T cell receptor beta chains presented below share a single source sample, sequenced in a study of T cell repertoires in cytomegalovirus infection. TCRdb fed the reads into MiXCR, producing one record per CDR3 protein. The sample contains about 51,000 distinct CDR3 sequences, over 15% of which appear only once. The antigens these receptors bind are not known. The starting material was CD8+ T cells from cultured PBMCs, obtained from culture after CMV antigen stimulation. All receptors come from a human donor in good health (CMV status not recorded). Some clones in this sample may be carry-over from other donors' samples.

This clonotype was seen a few times. This rearrangement joins TRBV29-1 to TRBJ2-7; 7 nucleotides agree with TRBD1. The CDR3 is 13 residues long. V was clipped by 5 bases and J by 0 bases; unmatched bases: 4. Germline V lookup: CDR1 SQVTM, CDR2 ANQGSEA. CDR3 nucleotide sequence: TGCAGCGTTAGGACAGGTAGCTCCTACGAGCAGTACTTC. Its translation is CSVRTGSSYEQYF.

This clonotype occurred a few times. The CDR3 nucleotides are TGTGCCAGCAGCGCAGCGCGAGGGTCAGGGGGCCAAGAGACCCAGTACTTC. Protein: CASSAARGSGGQETQYF. The chain links TRBV7-6 to TRBJ2-5, with TRBD1 matching over 7 bases. The ends lost 5 bases at V and 1 base at J; junction bases unmatched: 13. The germline gives CDR1 SGHVS, CDR2 FNYEAQ. There are 17 residues in the CDR3.

The chain couples TRBV4-1 to TRBJ1-2, with D possibly matching TRBD1 (5 bases). With 0 bases removed from V and 2 bases from J, the gap between germline ends came to 16 bases. This CDR3 region has 17 residues. Germline CDR1 is MGHRA and CDR2 is YSYEKL. DNA for the CDR3: TGCGCCAGCAGCCAAGAGATGGTCGAAGGGGTGAACTATGGCTACACCTTC. It yields the protein CASSQEMVEGVNYGYTF.

CDR3 protein: CASSFGQGADNEQFF. The CDR3 nucleotides are TGTGCCAGCAGTTTCGGACAGGGGGCCGACAATGAGCAGTTCTTC. This rearrangement joins TRBV12-3 or TRBV12-4 to TRBJ2-1; 11 bases align to TRBD1. The CDR3 covers 15 residues. V gave up 3 bases and J gave up 5 bases; unmatched junction bases: 3.

The chain has TRBV6-2 or TRBV6-3 and TRBJ1-1; perhaps TRBD1 as D (5 bases). Germline CDR1 is MNHEY and CDR2 is SVGEGT. Between the trimmed V and J ends, which lost 6 bases and 1 base, there was a span of 9 bases. CDR3 length: 13 residues. CDR3 in amino acids: CASSRGWNTEAFF. DNA of the CDR3: TGTGCCAGCAGCCGGGGCTGGAACACTGAAGCTTTCTTT.

This clonotype was detected only a few times. The CDR3 DNA sequence: TGTGCCAGCACCATTAGAGGAGGCGACAGGGATGGCTACACCTTC. Amino acid sequence: CASTIRGGDRDGYTF. The chain uses TRBV7-2 and TRBJ1-2, with 7 bases aligning to TRBD1. The V gene end was trimmed by 7 bases and the J gene end by 6 bases; junction bases not matched to a gene: 14. Germline V gene lookup returns CDR1 SGHTA and CDR2 FQGNSA. This CDR3 has 15 residues. The complete variable domain, with remaining parts taken from reference TRBV7-2 and TRBJ1-2, reads GAGVSQSPSNKVTEKGKDVELRCDPISGHTALYWYRQSLGQGLEFLIYFQGNSAPDKSGLPSDRFSAERTGGSVSTLTIQRTQQEDSAVYLCASTIRGGDRDGYTFGSGTRLTVV.

This clonotype was recorded at least ten times. J is TRBJ2-7 and V is TRBV27, with TRBD2 matching 9 bases. CDR1 and CDR2 from the germline V gene are MNHEY and SMNVEV (reference sequence). The CDR3 totals 15 residues. The V gene end was trimmed by 5 bases and the J gene end by 2 bases; junction bases not matched to a gene: 7. The CDR3 loop is CASSLSAGGPYEQYF. In nucleotides, the CDR3 is TGTGCCAGCAGTCTGTCCGCGGGAGGGCCCTACGAGCAGTACTTC.

This clonotype was seen more than once but under ten times. The chain is built from TRBV19 and TRBJ1-2, with a tentative D call TRBD1 (6 bases). Germline CDR1 LNHDA, CDR2 SQIVND (reference sequence). V lost 5 bases and J 4 bases, leaving 17 bases between the germline ends. The CDR3 loop spans 15 amino acids. In DNA, the CDR3 is TGTGCCAGTAGTGCACGACGGGGGGCCTCCTATGGCTACACCTTC. Translating it yields CASSARRGASYGYTF.

CDR3 loop: CSASPLSRQSNEKLFF. The CDR3 bases are TGCAGTGCTAGTCCCTTGTCGAGGCAGAGTAATGAAAAACTGTTTTTT. The chain is built from TRBV20-1 and TRBJ1-4; no reliable D call. Germline lookup yields CDR1 DFQATT and CDR2 SNEGSKA (reference sequence). V lost 3 bases, J lost 4 bases, and 18 bases lay in between. The CDR3 sequence is 16 residues long.

This clonotype came up a few times. V gene TRBV7-6 combines with J gene TRBJ1-1; 8 nucleotides match TRBD1. Germline loops: CDR1 SGHVS, CDR2 FNYEAQ. The CDR3 totals 15 residues. Losses at the gene ends were 4 bases for V and 3 bases for J; bases not matched to a gene: 7. The CDR3 DNA is TGTGCCAGCAGCTCAATGACAGGGGTATACACTGAAGCTTTCTTT. Amino acids: CASSSMTGVYTEAFF.

The chain combines TRBV12-5 with TRBJ2-7; 7 positions match TRBD2. The CDR3 contains 18 residues. Germline CDR1 and CDR2: LGHNT and FRNRAP. V dropped 2 bases and J dropped 3; count of bases not matched to a gene: 16. The CDR3 protein is CASGLLPTGGWSVYEQYF. CDR3 nucleotide sequence: TGTGCTAGTGGTTTGCTCCCAACGGGGGGTTGGTCGGTCTACGAGCAGTACTTC. Filled out from reference TRBV12-5 and TRBJ2-7, the complete variable domain reads DARVTQTPRHKVTEMGQEVTMRCQPILGHNTVFWYRQTMMQGLELLAYFRNRAPLDDSGMPKDRFSAEMPDATLATLKIQPSEPRDSAVYFCASGLLPTGGWSVYEQYFGPGTRLTVT.

There are a few counts of this clonotype. V usage is TRBV27 and J usage is TRBJ2-5, with D maybe TRBD2 (6 bases). There are 13 residues in the CDR3. V lost 7 bases to trimming and J lost 4 bases, with 13 bases between them. Looked up from germline, CDR1 is MNHEY and CDR2 is SMNVEV (reference sequence). CDR3 loop: CASNVGSGETQYF. The CDR3 bases are TGTGCCAGCAATGTCGGGAGTGGAGAGACCCAGTACTTC.

This clonotype was seen many times. The rearrangement joins TRBV9 to TRBJ1-2, with a weak D call TRBD1 (6 bases). V lost 4 bases, J lost 8 bases, and 18 bases lay in between. This CDR3 region has 14 residues. Germline V gene data show CDR1 as SGDLS and CDR2 as YYNGEE. The CDR3 loop is CASSTRTGRDGYTF. In DNA, the CDR3 is TGTGCCAGCAGCACTCGCACAGGGAGGGACGGCTACACCTTC. Combining the CDR3 with reference TRBV9 and TRBJ1-2 gives the whole variable domain DSGVTQTPKHLITATGQRVTLRCSPRSGDLSVYWYQQSLDQGLQFLIQYYNGEERAKGNILERFSAQQFPDLHSELNLSSLELGDSALYFCASSTRTGRDGYTFGSGTRLTVV.

The J gene is TRBJ2-1, the V gene TRBV7-2, with D perhaps TRBD2 (6 bases). From germline, CDR1 is SGHTA and CDR2 FQGNSA. Trimming removed 7 bases at V and 7 bases at J, with 14 bases between. This CDR3 spans 13 amino acids. The CDR3 spells CASTLGGGNEQFF. The CDR3 coding sequence is TGTGCCAGCACCTTGGGGGGTGGGAATGAGCAGTTCTTC.

This rearrangement joins TRBV6-2 or TRBV6-3 to TRBJ1-2; maybe TRBD1 (5 bases). V was trimmed by 7 bases and J by 0 bases, leaving 18 bases between them. The CDR3 runs to 16 residues. Per the germline V gene, CDR1 is MNHEY and CDR2 is SVGEGT. CDR3 in amino acids: CASTLAEWGTNYGYTF. The CDR3 DNA sequence: TGTGCCAGCACTCTCGCGGAGTGGGGGACTAACTATGGCTACACCTTC.

Regarding this clonotype: One junction end does not reproduce the germline sequence, and a read error may be involved. The V gene is TRBV28, the J gene TRBJ1-1; no clear D gene. The CDR3 consists of 19 residues. Germline V gives CDR1 MDHEN, CDR2 SYDVKM. In DNA, the CDR3 is TGTGCCAGCAGCCCGACGGCTAGAGACCCCCCTTATATGAACATTGAAGCTTTCTTT. Amino acids: CASSPTARDPPYMNIEAFF. Looking up the rest from reference TRBV28 and TRBJ1-1 gives the full variable domain: DVKVTQSSRYLVKRTGEKVFLECVQDMDHENMFWYRQDPGLGLRLIYFSYDVKMKEKGDIPEGYSVSREKKERFSLILESASTNQTSMYLCASSPTARDPPYMNIEAFFGQGTRLTVV.

This clonotype was seen only a few times. The chain links TRBV11-1 to TRBJ1-6; the D gene is possibly TRBD1 (5 bases). Germline V gene lookup returns CDR1 SGHAT and CDR2 FQDESV (reference sequence). There are 16 residues in the CDR3. Trimming shortened V by 4 bases and J by 7 bases, and 17 bases separated the two germline ends. CDR3 bases: TGTGCCAGCAGCTCTCACCAAGGGGCTCCAAATTCACCCCTCCACTTT. Its protein product is CASSSHQGAPNSPLHF.

Notes on this clonotype: Since the CDR3 does not end with the conserved phenylalanine or tryptophan, this likely comes from a read error. V is TRBV9 and J is TRBJ2-7; possible D gene TRBD2, 7 bases. The CDR3 covers 17 residues. V shed 4 bases and J shed 6 bases, with 26 bases lying between them. CDR1 is SGDLS and CDR2 is YYNGEE in the germline V gene. CDR3 sequence (DNA): TGTGCCAGCAGCCCCCCGGGTGGGGGGGCGAAAGGTAGCGAGCAGTACTTG. Its protein product is CASSPPGGGAKGSEQYL.

Only a few counts were recorded for this clonotype. The rearrangement joins TRBV7-6 to TRBJ2-7; tentatively, D is TRBD1 (6 bases). From germline, CDR1 is SGHVS and CDR2 FNYEAQ. The ends were cut back, 5 bases at V and 5 bases at J, with 16 bases in the middle. This CDR3 has 14 amino acids. In DNA, the CDR3 is TGTGCCAGCAGCCCTTCCGGACAGCTCCACGAGCAGTACTTC. As protein: CASSPSGQLHEQYF.

This chain links TRBV4-2 with TRBJ2-1; a possible D gene is TRBD1 (6 bases). The CDR3 runs 15 residues. The germline gives CDR1 LGHNA, CDR2 YNFKEQ. V was pared by 3 bases and J by 4 bases, with 13 bases between. The CDR3 DNA is TGTGCCAGCAGCCATCGACAGGAACCTTACAATGAGCAGTTCTTC. It encodes CASSHRQEPYNEQFF.

The chain employs TRBV19 and TRBJ2-7; a weak D match, TRBD1 (6 bases). The CDR3 runs to 15 residues. Germline-derived CDR1 and CDR2 are LNHDA and SQIVND (reference sequence). V dropped 5 bases and J dropped 0 bases, with 14 bases sitting between them. This CDR3 reads CASSVSGTTSYEQYF. CDR3 DNA: TGTGCCAGTAGTGTCTCCGGGACAACCTCCTACGAGCAGTACTTC.

This chain links TRBV7-2 with TRBJ1-1; no clear D gene. Germline loops: CDR1 SGHTA, CDR2 FQGNSA. Trimming stripped 1 base from V and 3 bases from J, with 9 bases between. This CDR3 has 14 amino acids. The CDR3 nucleotides are TGTGCCAGCAGCTTAGATCCGGCAGACACTGAAGCTTTCTTT. Translation gives CASSLDPADTEAFF. Combining the CDR3 with reference TRBV7-2 and TRBJ1-1 gives the whole variable domain GAGVSQSPSNKVTEKGKDVELRCDPISGHTALYWYRQSLGQGLEFLIYFQGNSAPDKSGLPSDRFSAERTGGSVSTLTIQRTQQEDSAVYLCASSLDPADTEAFFGQGTRLTVV.

CDR3 bases: TGTGCCAGCAGCTTAGGGTCAATCTACGAGCAGTACTTC. Its translation is CASSLGSIYEQYF. The chain recombines TRBV7-6 with TRBJ2-7, with D unclear. Per the germline V gene, CDR1 is SGHVS and CDR2 is FNYEAQ. Deletions cut 1 base from V and 3 bases from J, with 7 bases between. The length of the CDR3 is 13 residues.

The gene calls are TRBV4-1 and TRBJ2-2; TRBD1 agrees at 7 bases. V dropped 4 bases and J dropped 1; count of bases not matched to a gene: 6. There are 16 residues in the CDR3. The germline gives CDR1 MGHRA, CDR2 YSYEKL. As DNA, the CDR3 is TGCGCCAGCAGCCTACCCGGGACAGTGAACACCGGGGAGCTGTTTTTT. Translating it yields CASSLPGTVNTGELFF.

The chain uses TRBV10-3 and TRBJ2-1, with 9 bases lining up with TRBD1. CDR1 and CDR2 from the germline V gene are ENHRY and SYGVKD. V lost 6 bases, J lost 5 bases, and 17 bases stayed unmatched. The CDR3 extends over 18 amino acids. The CDR3, as DNA: TGTGCCATCAGCCTTCTCGGAACTCGACAGGGGGGACACAATGAGCAGTTCTTC. The encoded protein is CAISLLGTRQGGHNEQFF.

V usage is TRBV9 and J usage is TRBJ1-1; the D is unclear. The V and J ends lost 4 bases and 1 base respectively, with 17 bases between them. The V gene's germline CDR1 is SGDLS and CDR2 YYNGEE. The CDR3 has 16 residues. In DNA, the CDR3 is TGTGCCAGCAGCCCCAGACCCATACACCGGAACACTGAAGCTTTCTTT. Its translation: CASSPRPIHRNTEAFF. Combining the CDR3 with reference TRBV9 and TRBJ1-1 gives the whole variable domain DSGVTQTPKHLITATGQRVTLRCSPRSGDLSVYWYQQSLDQGLQFLIQYYNGEERAKGNILERFSAQQFPDLHSELNLSSLELGDSALYFCASSPRPIHRNTEAFFGQGTRLTVV.

V is TRBV7-2 and J is TRBJ1-2; D might be TRBD1 (6 bases). The germline gives CDR1 SGHTA, CDR2 FQGNSA. V was cut by 5 bases and J by 2 bases, with 15 bases left in between. This CDR3 has 15 amino acids. CDR3 nucleotide sequence: TGTGCCAGCAGCCTCCTGGGAGGGGGGAACTATGGCTACACCTTC. It specifies CASSLLGGGNYGYTF.

The gene calls are TRBV7-2 and TRBJ1-2; 9 bases line up with TRBD1. This CDR3 spans 15 amino acids. J gave up 5 bases and V 0 bases, and 4 bases lay outside the gene matches. Germline loops: CDR1 SGHTA, CDR2 FQGNSA. The CDR3 is CASSLAWDRVYGYTF. The CDR3 DNA follows: TGTGCCAGCAGCTTAGCGTGGGACAGGGTGTATGGCTACACCTTC.